The 14 T cell receptor beta chains in this list originate from one sample, sequenced in a study of identical twins. A single record per CDR3 protein comes from TCRdb applying MiXCR to the 5' RACE reads. Here the sample spans some 660,000 distinct CDR3 sequences, around 8.6% being singletons. In addition, the sample was reused for a study of yellow fever vaccine responses in identical twins.

The sequencing input was PBMCs. The source of these receptors is a woman under 30 in good health.

This clonotype was picked up a small number of times. This chain connects TRBV14 to TRBJ2-4, with D perhaps TRBD1 or TRBD2 (6 bases each). This CDR3 is built from 17 residues. V was shortened by 0 bases and J by 3 bases, with 15 bases between the two germline ends. Germline V gives CDR1 SGHDN, CDR2 FVKESK. The CDR3 spells CASSQDSGAWGKNIQYF. Here the CDR3 DNA reads TGTGCCAGCAGCCAAGATTCGGGGGCGTGGGGCAAAAACATTCAGTACTTC. The full variable domain, with the rest looked up from reference TRBV14 and TRBJ2-4, is EAGVTQFPSHSVIEKGQTVTLRCDPISGHDNLYWYRRVMGKEIKFLLHFVKESKQDESGMPNNRFLAERTGGTYSTLKVQPAELEDSGVYFCASSQDSGAWGKNIQYFGAGTRLSVL.

In its sample, this clonotype was seen many times. The chain has TRBV6-4 and TRBJ2-1; TRBD1 agrees at 8 bases. The CDR3 runs to 14 residues. In germline, CDR1 is MRHNA, CDR2 SNTAGT. V trimming: 4 bases; J trimming: 6 bases; junction bases outside the gene matches: 5. CDR3 loop: CASSVAGGRNEQFF. Written as DNA, the CDR3 is TGTGCCAGCAGTGTGGCAGGGGGCCGCAATGAGCAGTTCTTC.

This clonotype was detected a few times. The chain recombines TRBV4-3 with TRBJ2-2; the D gene is possibly TRBD1 (6 bases). The CDR3 sequence is 16 residues long. Germline CDR1 and CDR2: LGHNA and YSLEER. Trimming left V 1 base short and J 1 base short, with 10 bases between. The CDR3 DNA reads TGCGCCAGCAGCCAAGTTGGCAGGGGGAACACCGGGGAGCTGTTTTTT. Translating gives CASSQVGRGNTGELFF.

This clonotype was detected ten times or more. This chain connects TRBV5-1 to TRBJ2-3; 7 positions match TRBD1. Germline assignment: CDR1 SGHRS and CDR2 YFSETQ. V dropped 0 bases and J dropped 1; count of bases not matched to a gene: 8. The CDR3 has 17 amino acids. The CDR3 sequence is CASSLETGYGGTDTQYF. The CDR3 DNA reads as TGCGCCAGCAGCTTGGAGACAGGGTATGGGGGCACAGATACGCAGTATTTT. Full variable domain (remainder filled in from reference TRBV5-1 and TRBJ2-3): KAGVTQTPRYLIKTRGQQVTLSCSPISGHRSVSWYQQTPGQGLQFLFEYFSETQRNKGNFPGRFSGRQFSNSRSEMNVSTLELGDSALYLCASSLETGYGGTDTQYFGPGTRLTVL.

This clonotype was picked up a small number of times. The V gene is TRBV10-3, the J gene TRBJ2-7; 9 nucleotides line up with TRBD2. The CDR3 spans 14 residues. Looked up from germline, CDR1 is ENHRY and CDR2 is SYGVKD. The V and J ends lost 10 bases and 3 bases, in that order; junction bases with no gene match: 10. CDR3 sequence: CATAGLAGNYEQYF. As DNA, the CDR3 is TGTGCCACCGCTGGGCTAGCGGGAAACTACGAGCAGTACTTC.

This clonotype was counted a few times. The J gene is TRBJ2-3, the V gene TRBV29-1; D possibly uses TRBD1 or TRBD2 (5 bases each). CDR1 is SQVTM and CDR2 is ANQGSEA in the germline V gene. The CDR3 has 16 residues. The germline V and J ends were trimmed by 3 bases and 3 bases, with 19 bases remaining between them. CDR3 DNA sequence: TGCAGCGTTGATGGGACCCCTGGGGTCCCGACAGATACGCAGTATTTT. Translating gives CSVDGTPGVPTDTQYF.

This clonotype was seen a handful of times. The V call is TRBV6-5, the J call TRBJ1-2; D uncertain. The V gene's germline CDR1 is MNHEY and CDR2 SVGAGI. V was trimmed by 9 bases and J by 0 bases, leaving 8 bases between them. The CDR3 runs 12 residues. Written as DNA, the CDR3 is TGTGCCAGTGGACGGGCTAACTATGGCTACACCTTC. Amino acid sequence: CASGRANYGYTF.

The sample holds a few counts of this clonotype. The V call is TRBV9, the J call TRBJ2-3; no reliable D call. V gave up 0 bases and J gave up 1 base, with 9 bases separating them. This CDR3 has 15 residues. The V gene's germline CDR1 is SGDLS and CDR2 YYNGEE. CDR3 sequence (DNA): TGTGCCAGCAGCGTAGGTATAGACCGCACAGATACGCAGTATTTT. Amino acids: CASSVGIDRTDTQYF.

This clonotype was counted many times. The rearrangement links TRBV5-1 to TRBJ2-5; D might be TRBD2 (5 bases). CDR3 length: 14 amino acids. Germline CDR1 SGHRS, CDR2 YFSETQ. With 6 bases removed from V and 2 bases from J, the gap between germline ends came to 14 bases. CDR3 nucleotide sequence: TGCGCCAGCACCCCGGGCGGGTCTCAAGAGACCCAGTACTTC. Protein product: CASTPGGSQETQYF.

This clonotype was observed at least ten times. The genes are TRBV2 and TRBJ2-5, with D uncertain. V was pared by 7 bases and J by 2 bases, with 11 bases between. This CDR3 spans 13 amino acids. Germline values: CDR1 SNHLY, CDR2 FYNNEI. CDR3 nucleotide sequence: TGTGCCAGCAAAGGACGGATACAAGAGACCCAGTACTTC. Residues: CASKGRIQETQYF.

The gene calls are TRBV5-1 and TRBJ2-1, with a tentative D call TRBD2 (6 bases). V lost 3 bases to trimming and J lost 5 bases, with 15 bases between them. The CDR3 is 15 amino acids. From germline, CDR1 is SGHRS and CDR2 YFSETQ. CDR3: CASSSTGTQNNEQFF. Here the CDR3 DNA reads TGCGCCAGCAGCTCCACCGGGACTCAAAACAATGAGCAGTTCTTC.

This clonotype was detected many times. This chain links TRBV5-1 with TRBJ1-1, with a weak D call TRBD1 (5 bases). The germline V and J ends were trimmed by 0 bases and 10 bases, with 10 bases remaining between them. The CDR3 covers 12 residues. The germline V gene encodes CDR1 SGHRS and CDR2 YFSETQ. In DNA form, the CDR3 reads TGCGCCAGCAGCTTGGATCAGGGCGTAGCTTTCTTT. Its translation: CASSLDQGVAFF.

This clonotype appeared many times. The V call is TRBV4-1, the J call TRBJ2-1; TRBD2 matches at 16 bases. V was pared by 9 bases and J by 1 base, with 12 bases of the junction left unmatched. The CDR3 runs to 19 residues. Germline values: CDR1 MGHRA, CDR2 YSYEKL. For the CDR3, the DNA is TGCGCCAGTAAGCCAGGGGGACTAGCGGGGGGGTTGTCCTACAATGAGCAGTTCTTC. Translating gives CASKPGGLAGGLSYNEQFF.

This chain's CDR3 is CASSPSDRVDTEAFF. CDR3 nucleotide sequence: TGTGCCAGCAGTCCGTCGGACAGGGTGGACACTGAAGCTTTCTTT. The chain carries TRBV12-3 or TRBV12-4 and TRBJ1-1; TRBD1 agrees at 8 bases. The CDR3 runs to 15 residues. The trim removed 5 bases at V and 3 bases at J, leaving 8 bases unmatched.